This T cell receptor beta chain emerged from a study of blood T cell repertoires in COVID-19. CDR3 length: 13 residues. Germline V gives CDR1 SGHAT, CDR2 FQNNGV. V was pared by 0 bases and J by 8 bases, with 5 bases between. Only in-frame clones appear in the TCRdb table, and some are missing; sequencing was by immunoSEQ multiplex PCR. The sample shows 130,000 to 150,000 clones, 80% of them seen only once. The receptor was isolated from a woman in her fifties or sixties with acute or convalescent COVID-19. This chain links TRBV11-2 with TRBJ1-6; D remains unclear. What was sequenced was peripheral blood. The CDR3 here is CASSLEADSPLHF. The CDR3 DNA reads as TGTGCCAGCAGCTTAGAGGCGGATTCACCCCTCCACTTT.